The 28 T cell receptor beta chains given below trace back to one sample, sequenced in a study of T cell responses to AZD1222 COVID-19 vaccine. This table comes from immunoSEQ multiplex PCR, and its TCRdb copy is limited to in-frame clones, with some not included. The table records about 140,000 clones, roughly 92% of them present only once. Source: peripheral blood, taken on day 0 of AZD1222 vaccination. Receptors were obtained from an adult in good health.

This sequence joins TRBV4-1 and TRBJ1-2; no clear D. CDR3 length: 12 amino acids. Germline CDR1 reads MGHRA; CDR2 reads YSYEKL. The ends were cut back, 2 bases at V and 2 bases at J, with 3 bases in the middle. CDR3 residues: CASSQRNYGYTF. CDR3 in DNA: TGCGCCAGCAGCCAACGGAACTATGGCTACACCTTC.

The chain carries TRBV14 and TRBJ1-2; 7 nucleotides match TRBD1. CDR1 and CDR2 (germline): SGHDN, FVKESK. Germline trimming cut 5 bases from V and 2 bases from J; bases unmatched to any gene: 14. This CDR3 has 17 amino acids. In nucleotides, the CDR3 is TGTGCCAGCAGCGCCCAGAAACTGTCGGGACAGAACTATGGCTACACCTTC. It codes for CASSAQKLSGQNYGYTF.

This chain connects TRBV11-3 to TRBJ1-2; 9 bases are shared with TRBD1. The V gene end was trimmed by 4 bases and the J gene end by 0 bases; junction bases not matched to a gene: 9. CDR3 length equals 17 residues. Germline V gene data show CDR1 as SGHNT and CDR2 as YENEEA. The CDR3 DNA sequence: TGTGCCAGCAGCTATCGGGACAGGGAAAATTCTAACTATGGCTACACCTTC. Its translation: CASSYRDRENSNYGYTF.

This chain uses TRBV28 with TRBJ2-7; 8 nucleotides match TRBD1. The V and J ends lost 4 bases and 1 base, in that order; junction bases with no gene match: 9. The CDR3 extends over 16 amino acids. Germline values: CDR1 MDHEN, CDR2 SYDVKM. CDR3 DNA: TGTGCCAGCAGTTCCCAGGGGGCCTCAGGTTCCTACGAGCAGTACTTC. This translates into CASSSQGASGSYEQYF. The full variable domain, rest sourced from reference TRBV28 and TRBJ2-7, is DVKVTQSSRYLVKRTGEKVFLECVQDMDHENMFWYRQDPGLGLRLIYFSYDVKMKEKGDIPEGYSVSREKKERFSLILESASTNQTSMYLCASSSQGASGSYEQYFGPGTRLTVT.

The rearrangement uses TRBV28 and TRBJ2-7, with D possibly called TRBD1 or TRBD2 (5 bases each). Trimming shortened V by 5 bases and J by 7 bases, and 21 bases separated the two germline ends. Germline V gene sequence: CDR1 MDHEN, CDR2 SYDVKM. The CDR3 has 15 residues. Here the CDR3 reads CASSPGALSNQEQYF. The CDR3 bases are TGTGCCAGCAGTCCCGGGGCGCTTTCTAACCAGGAGCAGTACTTC. Together with reference TRBV28 and TRBJ2-7, the CDR3 gives the full variable domain: DVKVTQSSRYLVKRTGEKVFLECVQDMDHENMFWYRQDPGLGLRLIYFSYDVKMKEKGDIPEGYSVSREKKERFSLILESASTNQTSMYLCASSPGALSNQEQYFGPGTRLTVT.

This chain joins TRBV9 and TRBJ2-2; the match to TRBD1 covers 7 bases. The V segment lost 4 bases and the J segment 0 bases; nucleotides outside the gene matches: 3. The CDR3 extends over 15 amino acids. CDR1 and CDR2 (germline): SGDLS, YYNGEE. Here the CDR3 reads CASSQTGTNTGELFF. The CDR3 DNA is TGTGCCAGCAGCCAGACAGGGACGAACACCGGGGAGCTGTTTTTT.

The chain uses TRBV7-2 and TRBJ2-2, with TRBD1 identical over 9 bases. The CDR3 loop spans 15 amino acids. The trim removed 5 bases at V and 5 bases at J, leaving 6 bases unmatched. Germline V gene sequence: CDR1 SGHTA, CDR2 FQGNSA. CDR3 sequence: CASSLRTGVTGELFF. Written as DNA, the CDR3 is TGTGCCAGCAGCCTCAGGACAGGGGTTACCGGGGAGCTGTTTTTT.

This chain connects TRBV18 to TRBJ1-4; D call uncertain. V lost 5 bases and J lost 5, with 12 bases in between. The germline gives CDR1 KGHSH, CDR2 LQKENI. The CDR3 covers 14 residues. DNA of the CDR3: TGTGCCAGCTCAAGCAGTGGGATGAATGAAAAACTGTTTTTT. Translation: CASSSSGMNEKLFF.

This chain uses TRBV5-6 with TRBJ1-3; 7 bases are a match to TRBD1. The CDR3 extends over 11 amino acids. CDR1 is SGHDT, CDR2 YYEEEE, per germline. Trimming cost V 4 bases and J 15 bases; bases outside gene matches: 7. This chain's CDR3 is CASSGDRVEYF. CDR3 nucleotides: TGTGCCAGCAGCGGTGACAGGGTCGAATATTTT. Filled out from reference TRBV5-6 and TRBJ1-3, the complete variable domain reads DAGVTQSPTHLIKTRGQQVTLRCSPKSGHDTVSWYQQALGQGPQFIFQYYEEEERQRGNFPDRFSGHQFPNYSSELNVNALLLGDSALYLCASSGDRVEYFGEGSWLTVV.

The gene calls are TRBV11-2 and TRBJ2-2; the match to TRBD1 covers 12 bases. The CDR3 runs 16 residues. The V segment lost 7 bases and the J segment 2 bases; nucleotides outside the gene matches: 5. Looked up from germline, CDR1 is SGHAT and CDR2 is FQNNGV. The CDR3 nucleotides read TGTGCCAGCACCTCGGGACAGGGGGCAAACACCGGGGAGCTGTTTTTT. Protein: CASTSGQGANTGELFF.

The J gene is TRBJ2-2, the V gene TRBV28; D is perhaps TRBD2 (6 bases). V dropped 8 bases and J dropped 6 bases, with 16 bases sitting between them. Germline lookup yields CDR1 MDHEN and CDR2 SYDVKM. The CDR3 spans 14 residues. CDR3 nucleotide sequence: TGTGCCAGCTGCATTGGGGGGTATCCCGGGGAGCTGTTTTTT. Translation: CASCIGGYPGELFF.

The CDR3 DNA follows: TGCGCCAGCAGCCAACGACTAGCGACGAACACCGGGGAGCTGTTTTTT. It encodes CASSQRLATNTGELFF. The V and J genes are TRBV4-1 and TRBJ2-2, with TRBD2 identical over 8 bases. CDR1 and CDR2 (germline): MGHRA, YSYEKL. V was pared by 2 bases and J by 0 bases, with 2 bases of the junction left unmatched. The CDR3 has 16 amino acids.

This clone was seen a handful of times. The chain has TRBV24-1 and TRBJ1-5; no firm D call. V was cut by 4 bases and J by 1 base, with 10 bases left in between. The germline V gene has CDR1 KGHDR and CDR2 SFDVKD. CDR3 length: 15 amino acids. The CDR3 loop is CATSDRRKSNQPQHF. The CDR3 region has the DNA TGTGCCACCAGTGACAGGCGAAAAAGCAATCAGCCCCAGCATTTT.

The rearrangement uses TRBV3-1 (or the pseudogene TRBV3-2) and TRBJ2-1, with TRBD1 matching 9 bases. V gave up 4 bases and J gave up 8 bases; unmatched junction bases: 12. This CDR3 region has 16 residues. Germline assignment: CDR1 LGHDT and CDR2 YNNKEL (reference sequence). The CDR3 nucleotides are TGTGCCAGCAGCCCCCGGACCGGGACAGGGTACGATGAGCAGTTCTTC. It translates to CASSPRTGTGYDEQFF.

The V gene is TRBV5-1, the J gene TRBJ2-7; possibly TRBD1 or TRBD2 for D (5 bases each). V shed 0 bases and J shed 4 bases, with 14 bases lying between them. The CDR3 is 15 residues long. Germline values: CDR1 SGHRS, CDR2 YFSETQ. The chain's CDR3 is CASSLVAVGAYEQYF. In DNA, the CDR3 is TGCGCCAGCAGCTTGGTGGCGGTCGGGGCGTACGAGCAGTACTTC. The full variable domain, completed using reference TRBV5-1 and TRBJ2-7, is KAGVTQTPRYLIKTRGQQVTLSCSPISGHRSVSWYQQTPGQGLQFLFEYFSETQRNKGNFPGRFSGRQFSNSRSEMNVSTLELGDSALYLCASSLVAVGAYEQYFGPGTRLTVT.

V usage is TRBV9 and J usage is TRBJ1-5, with D maybe TRBD1 (5 bases). V shed 4 bases and J shed 2 bases, with 19 bases lying between them. The CDR3 runs to 17 residues. Looked up from germline, CDR1 is SGDLS and CDR2 is YYNGEE. The chain's CDR3 is CASSPVRKGDRNQPQHF. DNA of the CDR3: TGTGCCAGCAGCCCCGTGAGAAAAGGGGATCGCAATCAGCCCCAGCATTTT.

V usage is TRBV11-3 and J usage is TRBJ2-7; no reliable D call. Germline assignment: CDR1 SGHNT and CDR2 YENEEA. CDR3 length equals 13 residues. V was cut by 1 base and J by 5 bases, with 9 bases left in between. As DNA, the CDR3 is TGTGCCAGCAGCTTAGTTAGTGACGACGAGCAGTACTTC. As protein: CASSLVSDDEQYF.

The chain couples TRBV3-1 (or the pseudogene TRBV3-2) to TRBJ2-7, with unresolved D. V was pared by 1 base and J by 7 bases, with 5 bases between. The CDR3 runs to 11 residues. The V gene's germline CDR1 is LGHDT and CDR2 YNNKEL (reference sequence). The CDR3 region is CASSQVGEQYF. Here the CDR3 DNA reads TGTGCCAGCAGCCAAGTGGGGGAGCAGTACTTC.

In its sample, this clone was seen a few times. The rearrangement joins TRBV3-1 (or the pseudogene TRBV3-2) to TRBJ1-1; unclear D gene. This CDR3 region has 18 residues. CDR1 and CDR2 (germline): LGHDT, YNNKEL (reference sequence). The germline V and J ends were trimmed by 2 bases and 0 bases, with 19 bases remaining between them. CDR3 amino acids: CASSQSGFWTYMNTEAFF. The CDR3 coding sequence is TGTGCCAGCAGCCAAAGTGGCTTCTGGACGTACATGAACACTGAAGCTTTCTTT.

The J gene is TRBJ1-5, the V gene TRBV15; 7 nucleotides align to TRBD1. The V and J ends lost 8 bases and 4 bases, in that order; junction bases with no gene match: 5. Germline V gene sequence: CDR1 LNHNV, CDR2 YYDKDF (reference sequence). The CDR3 is 13 amino acids. In DNA, the CDR3 is TGTGCCACCCGGGACAGTTATAATCAGCCCCAGCATTTT. Amino acid sequence: CATRDSYNQPQHF.

In this sample, this clone turned up once. The chain joins TRBV10-3 to TRBJ2-2; TRBD2 matches 8 bases. The length of the CDR3 is 16 residues. Germline CDR1 ENHRY, CDR2 SYGVKD. V was clipped by 6 bases and J by 6 bases; unmatched bases: 12. The CDR3 protein is CAIRNIGPGGSGELFF. CDR3 nucleotide sequence: TGTGCCATCAGGAACATAGGACCGGGGGGGTCCGGGGAGCTGTTTTTT.

The chain employs TRBV5-1 and TRBJ2-2; D not resolved. V dropped 5 bases and J dropped 4 bases, with 12 bases sitting between them. The CDR3 loop spans 14 amino acids. Germline CDR1 and CDR2: SGHRS and YFSETQ. The CDR3 spells CASRPIQGTGELFF. CDR3 DNA sequence: TGCGCCAGCAGACCTATTCAAGGCACCGGGGAGCTGTTTTTT.

This rearrangement joins TRBV5-1 to TRBJ1-5; D gene unclear. V was pared by 1 base and J by 6 bases, with 8 bases between. The CDR3 is 13 residues long. The germline V gene has CDR1 SGHRS and CDR2 YFSETQ. The CDR3 DNA is TGCGCCAGCAGCTTGTTTGAGGGTCAGCCCCAGCATTTT. It translates to CASSLFEGQPQHF.

The rearrangement uses TRBV5-1 and TRBJ1-4, with D hard to call. The V gene's germline CDR1 is SGHRS and CDR2 YFSETQ. CDR3 length: 15 amino acids. The V and J ends lost 4 bases and 5 bases respectively, with 15 bases between them. CDR3 residues: CASSLEGAENEKLFF. As DNA, the CDR3 is TGCGCCAGCAGCCTCGAGGGAGCTGAGAATGAAAAACTGTTTTTT. Supplemented by reference TRBV5-1 and TRBJ1-4, the full variable domain reads KAGVTQTPRYLIKTRGQQVTLSCSPISGHRSVSWYQQTPGQGLQFLFEYFSETQRNKGNFPGRFSGRQFSNSRSEMNVSTLELGDSALYLCASSLEGAENEKLFFGSGTQLSVL.

The chain links TRBV19 to TRBJ1-4, with 7 bases identical to TRBD1. The CDR3 runs 16 residues. V lost 4 bases to trimming and J lost 3 bases; unmatched junction nucleotides: 8. Germline assignment: CDR1 LNHDA and CDR2 SQIVND (reference sequence). CDR3 coding DNA: TGTGCCAGTAGTACGAGACAGGGCTCGCCTAATGAAAAACTGTTTTTT. This codes for CASSTRQGSPNEKLFF. Together with reference TRBV19 and TRBJ1-4, the CDR3 gives the full variable domain: DGGITQSPKYLFRKEGQNVTLSCEQNLNHDAMYWYRQDPGQGLRLIYYSQIVNDFQKGDIAEGYSVSREKKESFPLTVTSAQKNPTAFYLCASSTRQGSPNEKLFFGSGTQLSVL.

This chain joins TRBV5-6 and TRBJ2-7; TRBD2 aligns across 13 bases. V trimming: 3 bases; J trimming: 6 bases; junction bases outside the gene matches: 6. The germline CDR1 and CDR2 sequences are SGHDT and YYEEEE. The CDR3 has 15 amino acids. The CDR3 reads CASSSYGTSGAEQYF. Here the CDR3 DNA reads TGTGCCAGCAGCTCATATGGGACTAGCGGGGCCGAGCAGTACTTC.

This clone showed up just a few times. The chain carries TRBV20-1 and TRBJ1-2; the D gene is possibly TRBD1 (5 bases). The germline V gene has CDR1 DFQATT and CDR2 SNEGSKA (reference sequence). Trimming took 3 bases from V and 0 from J, leaving 11 bases between them. There are 14 residues in the CDR3. Here the CDR3 DNA reads TGCAGTGCTAGTCGACAGTCAGCTAACTATGGCTACACCTTC. It encodes CSASRQSANYGYTF.

The V call is TRBV20-1, the J call TRBJ2-7, with D unresolved. The CDR3 extends over 11 amino acids. Trimming removed 7 bases from V and 1 base from J, with 8 bases in between. Germline CDR1 is DFQATT and CDR2 is SNEGSKA (reference sequence). CDR3 region: CSGDTSYEQYF. The DNA of the CDR3 is TGCAGTGGCGACACATCCTACGAGCAGTACTTC.